This is a list of T cell receptor beta chains from one sample in a study of neurological immune-mediated disorders. Each CDR3 protein is one row after TCRdb ran MiXCR on the 5' RACE reads. The table has about 31,000 distinct CDR3 sequences, approximately 4% seen once. The sequencing sample was made of CD4+ T cells from blood. The source is a woman between 40 and 55 years old in good health. Each CDR3 is given with its conserved first and last residue. Clone size appears in some rows only: once, few, many, or a class for an expanded clone.

J gene	V gene	clone size	CDR3 protein
TRBJ1-1	TRBV28	many	CASTIQGRKAFF
TRBJ1-1	TRBV6-2/TRBV6-3	many	CASRFPLGQAEDTEAFF
TRBJ2-1	TRBV7-2	many	CASSFSSGARLNEQFF
TRBJ2-3	TRBV14	many	CASSHLSRDRGTDTQYF
TRBJ1-1	TRBV20-1	many	CSCDRGTEAFF
TRBJ2-7	TRBV27	many	CASSPTGWDRDEQYF
TRBJ1-5	TRBV10-3	many	CAMARHSNQPQHF
TRBJ2-7	TRBV6-2/TRBV6-3	many	CASSTFSGEFTYEQYF
TRBJ1-4	TRBV3-1	many	CASSQDRANEKLFF
TRBJ2-5	TRBV28	many	CASSSSGLAGGPETQYF
TRBJ1-2	TRBV5-1	many	CASSLVPGGGYTF
TRBJ2-7	TRBV27	many	CASSFSGTGGTYEQYF
TRBJ2-3	TRBV7-2	many	CASTHPGSTDTQYF
TRBJ1-1	TRBV30	many	CAYWSGMNTEAFF
TRBJ2-7	TRBV3-1	many	CASSNDWVVGEQYF
TRBJ1-6	TRBV19	many	CASSMAGTVFSPLHF
TRBJ1-2	TRBV19	NA	CASTRTGGTSPNYGYTF
TRBJ1-1	TRBV5-1	many	CASSLGQGVGAFF
TRBJ2-2	TRBV3-1	many	CASSPMDRAGELFF
TRBJ1-4	TRBV7-2	many	CASSTNGGSNEKLFF
TRBJ2-1	TRBV5-1	many	CASSIRQDNNEQFF
TRBJ2-1	TRBV3-1	many	CASSQVLGGIGNEQFF
TRBJ2-3	TRBV12-3/TRBV12-4	many	CASSSSGFSADTQYF
TRBJ2-7	TRBV29-1	NA	CSIENAGPGGAYF
TRBJ1-2	TRBV9	many	CASSANQGAYGYTF
TRBJ1-1	TRBV6-5	many	CASYRGGNTEAFF
TRBJ1-1	TRBV5-1	many	CASSVKTGNTEAFF
TRBJ2-7	TRBV10-3	many	CAISEEREGRQEQYF
TRBJ2-3	TRBV18	many	CASSPRVAGADTQYF
TRBJ1-5	TRBV7-8	many	CASSATGGNQPQHF
TRBJ2-3	TRBV10-3	many	CAISPRTGVRADTQYF